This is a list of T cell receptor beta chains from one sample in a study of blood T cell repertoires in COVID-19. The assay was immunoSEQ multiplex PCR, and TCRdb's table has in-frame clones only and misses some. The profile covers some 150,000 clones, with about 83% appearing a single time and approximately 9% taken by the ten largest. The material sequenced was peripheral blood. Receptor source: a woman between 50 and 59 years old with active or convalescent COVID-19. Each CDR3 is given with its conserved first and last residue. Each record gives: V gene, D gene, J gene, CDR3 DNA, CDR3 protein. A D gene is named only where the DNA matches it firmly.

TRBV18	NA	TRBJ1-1	TGTGCCAGCTCATTCGGGGAGAACACTGAAGCTTTCTTT	CASSFGENTEAFF
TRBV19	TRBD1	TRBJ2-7	TGTGCCAGTAGTCGACCGGGACAGGGATCGAACGAGCAGTACTTC	CASSRPGQGSNEQYF
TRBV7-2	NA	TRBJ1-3	TGTGCCAGCAGCTTCCGGCCAGGGGCTGGAAACACCATATATTTT	CASSFRPGAGNTIYF
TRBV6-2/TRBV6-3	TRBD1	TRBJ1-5	TGTGCCAGCAGCCCCTCCGGGACAGGGATGTATAGCAATCAGCCCCAGCATTTT	CASSPSGTGMYSNQPQHF
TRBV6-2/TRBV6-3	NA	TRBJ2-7	TGTGCCAGCAGTAAAACTAGCAACGAGCAGTACTTC	CASSKTSNEQYF
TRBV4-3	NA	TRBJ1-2	TGCGCCAGCAGCCAAGAGGGAGGGAGGAGGCTATACGGCTACACCTTC	CASSQEGGRRLYGYTF
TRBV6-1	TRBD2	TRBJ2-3	TGTGCCAGCAGTGACCTAGCGGGGGGCACAGATACGCAGTATTTT	CASSDLAGGTDTQYF
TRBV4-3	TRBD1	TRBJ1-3	TGCGCCAGCAGCCAAGATTTGGGGACAGGGCTGCCGAGCTCTGGAAACACCATATATTTT	CASSQDLGTGLPSSGNTIYF
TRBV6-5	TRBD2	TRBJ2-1	TGTGCCAGCAGTTACGGGACTAGCGGGAGGCTATATGAGCAGTTCTTC	CASSYGTSGRLYEQFF
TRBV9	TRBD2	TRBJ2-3	TGTGCCAGCAGCGTAAGCGGGAGGGCCGGGGCAGATACGCAGTATTTT	CASSVSGRAGADTQYF